Reported below is one T cell receptor (beta chain). Its specificity is not known. Every immunoSEQ plate was one replicate of a subset's evenly spread DNA. The assay was immunoSEQ multiplex PCR, and TCRdb's table has in-frame clones only and misses some. The sample holds a few hundred thousand clones, around 87% seen once. CDR3 length: 15 residues. CDR1 is SEHNR, CDR2 FQNEAQ, per germline (reference sequence). Trimming at V came to 4 bases and at J to 7 bases, leaving 12 bases not matched to a gene. These data are taken from a study of shared clonotypes between healthy human individuals. Notes on the study in general: The authors expected sequencing depth to affect clonotype sharing among donors.

CD45RO+ cells plus CCR7-negative CD45RA+ TemRA cells formed CD8 memory. This rearrangement joins TRBV7-9 to TRBJ1-1; 7 bases map to TRBD1. This TCR was recovered from a man aged 18 to 30 in good health. Source material: memory CD8+ T cells sorted from blood. Subset of the sample: CD45RO+ cells pooled with CCR7-negative TemRA cells. The CDR3 is CASSSRDRQIYEAFF. CDR3 in DNA: TGTGCCAGCAGCTCTCGGGACAGACAAATTTATGAAGCTTTCTTT.